The present entry profiles one T cell receptor (beta chain) with its context. Methods used by the authors: The authors estimated nucleated cell counts from reference gene primer amplification. Measured with immunoSEQ multiplex PCR; TCRdb has only the in-frame clones, and not every one. V and J calls and clone size follow that table, whereas D and trimming were derived from the DNA. The data hold some 230,000 clones, with about 80% observed a single time. This specimen belongs to a study of blood T cell repertoires in COVID-19. Study summary: Samples representing acute and convalescent COVID-19 were sourced from the United States, Italy and Spain. T cells, B-cell-depleted T cells, or PBMCs provided the cDNA or gDNA that served as material.

After removal of 7 bases from V and 7 bases from J, the junction contained 8 bases not matched to a gene. In germline, CDR1 is SNHLY, CDR2 FYNNEI. This CDR3 region has 14 residues. The V gene is TRBV2, the J gene TRBJ2-2; 8 bases line up with TRBD2. The sequence derives from a woman in her 30s who had recovered from COVID-19. Sequenced material: peripheral blood. The CDR3 protein is CASTGGGISGELFF. The CDR3 bases are TGTGCCAGCACAGGCGGGGGGATTAGCGGGGAGCTGTTTTTT.